The clone carrying this T cell receptor (beta chain) appeared many times. No antigen is known for it. The germline CDR1 and CDR2 sequences are SGHAT and FQNNGV. Trimming took off 8 bases at V and 3 bases at J, with 13 bases between the two ends. This CDR3 contains 13 residues. Documented time point: patch test 1, 2 weeks after DPC sensitization. This sample's treatment: therapeutic diphenylcyclopropenone sensitization with weekly scalp DPC. Those who donated were patients with alopecia, 18 to 70 years of age, and suitable for DPC. This record comes from a study of human T cells and chemical hapten exposure. Whole-study context: Patch tests of 0.01% DPC on the upper back were read at 6 days. General observations from the study: The number of TCRs over 1 in 1000 frequency stayed unchanged after DPC.

Original processing methods: A per-sample median of about 95,000 TCRs was observed, with counts ranging from about 23,224 to 700,000. MiXCR was run by TCRdb on the RACE reads, yielding one entry per CDR3 protein. These V and J calls derive from TCRdb rather than the authors' analysis. The sample contains fewer than 400,000 distinct CDR3 sequences, approximately 6.3% of which appear only once. The sequence derives from a woman in her late teens or twenties with alopecia areata. Some clones in this sample may be carry-over from other donors' samples. Sequencing was performed on whole blood, taken in connection with sensitization to the hapten diphenylcyclopropenone (DPC). This chain links TRBV11-2 with TRBJ2-5; D uncertain. CDR3 region: CASRRRPEETQYF. The CDR3 bases are TGTGCCAGCCGCCGGAGACCAGAAGAGACCCAGTACTTC.